This T cell receptor (beta chain) is drawn from a study of TIL therapy for anti-PD-1-resistant metastatic lung cancer. Whole-study findings and limits: Many TIL product clones were absent from baseline tumor, suggesting clonal contraction. Treatment-naive, never-smoker and oncogene-addicted patients were overrepresented in this highly selected cohort.

The germline gives CDR1 LNHDA, CDR2 SQIVND (reference sequence). Trimming cost V 3 bases and J 11 bases, with 11 bases left between them. This CDR3 region has 13 residues. This clone ranks as medium-sized. Its antigen is undetermined. Time point given: pre-treatment sample, taken before nivolumab and TIL therapy. Most excised metastases sampled were pleural nodules or supraclavicular lymph nodes. Patients then received nivolumab; progressors got lymphodepletion, TIL and IL-2. This was the immunoSEQ v3 assay. Libraries were sequenced to around 2 million read pairs (survey) or roughly 5-6.5 million (deep). Clones were sequenced by immunoSEQ multiplex PCR, and TCRdb holds only the in-frame ones, with some missing. This table has thousands of clones, 62% appearing once.

The material sequenced was tumor tissue, taken at baseline. The V call is TRBV19, the J call TRBJ1-6; TRBD1 might be the D (5 bases). The receptor's source is a person aged 25 to 85 with non-small cell lung cancer. DNA of the CDR3: TGTGCCAGTAGTATTAGGGGCTATCCACCCCTCCACTTT. Protein product: CASSIRGYPPLHF.